This T cell receptor beta chain was found in a study of regulatory T cells in long-lasting Graves disease. Study-wide findings and caveats: Relative to newly diagnosed Graves' patients, persistent ones had lower TCR diversity. Not thyroid tissue but only peripheral blood was studied.

Germline V gene lookup returns CDR1 SNHLY and CDR2 FYNNEI. V lost 4 bases and J lost 3; bases outside the gene matches: 5. This CDR3 comprises 14 residues. The TCR beta library used iRepertoire HTBI primers with Arm-PCR amplification of CDR3. TCRdb recomputed calls from the multiplex PCR reads with MiXCR, one row per CDR3 protein. Of 370,000 or so distinct CDR3 sequences listed, 15% to 20% are singletons. Documented time point: newly diagnosed GD, antithyroid drugs for less than 3 months. RNA from PBMCs was the source of the TCR library. The sample holds many counts of this clonotype. Its antigen is not identified. These same data were also listed under a study on T cells in Graves' hyperthyroidism and ophthalmopathy.

The specimen comprised peripheral blood mononuclear cells (PBMCs), sampled at new diagnosis, from a patient treated with antithyroid drugs. This clonotype was sampled from a woman between 18 and 30 years old with Graves disease. This chain links TRBV2 with TRBJ2-7; 8 bases line up with TRBD2. In nucleotides, the CDR3 is TGTGCCAGCAGTGTACGCGGGGGGTACTACGAGCAGTACTTC. This encodes CASSVRGGYYEQYF. The complete variable domain, with remaining parts taken from reference TRBV2 and TRBJ2-7, reads EPEVTQTPSHQVTQMGQEVILRCVPISNHLYFYWYRQILGQKVEFLVSFYNNEISEKSEIFDDQFSVERPDGSNFTLKIRSTKLEDSAMYFCASSVRGGYYEQYFGPGTRLTVT.